This T cell receptor (beta chain) was identified in a study of glioma-infiltrating T cells. Points from the study as a whole: Tissue-blood divergence was below expectation in non-neoplastic patients, above in gliomas.

The iRepertoire nested amplicon-rescue multiplex PCR amplified TCR alpha and beta CDR3s from RNA. TCRdb reanalysed the multiplex PCR reads using MiXCR and keeps one entry per CDR3 protein. Of around 120,000 distinct CDR3 sequences listed, under 30% are singletons. On this clonotype itself: Its antigen is undetermined.

The V end was cut by 7 bases, the J end by 1 base, with 20 bases between. CDR3 length: 16 amino acids. Germline CDR1 and CDR2: DFQATT and SNEGSKA (reference sequence). This sequence originates from a human donor with low-grade glioma or glioblastoma, undergoing nonglioma brain surgery, or in good health (not recorded which). The sequenced sample consisted of glioma tissue, nonneoplastic brain tissue, or PBMCs (not recorded which). The V and J genes are TRBV20-1 and TRBJ1-5, with D possibly matching TRBD1 (5 bases). The CDR3 spells CSVRGGGGASNQPQHF. The CDR3 nucleotides are TGCAGTGTCAGAGGCGGAGGAGGGGCAAGCAATCAGCCCCAGCATTTT.